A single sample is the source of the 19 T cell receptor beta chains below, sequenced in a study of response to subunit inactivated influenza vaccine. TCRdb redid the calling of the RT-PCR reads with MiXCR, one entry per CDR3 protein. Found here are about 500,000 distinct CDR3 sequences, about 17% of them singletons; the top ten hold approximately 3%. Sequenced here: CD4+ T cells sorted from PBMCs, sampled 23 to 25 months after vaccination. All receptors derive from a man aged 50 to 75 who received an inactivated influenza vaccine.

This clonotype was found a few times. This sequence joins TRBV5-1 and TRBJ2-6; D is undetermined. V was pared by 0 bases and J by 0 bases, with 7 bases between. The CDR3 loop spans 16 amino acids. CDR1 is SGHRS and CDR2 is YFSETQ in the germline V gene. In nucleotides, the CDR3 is TGCGCCAGCAGCTTGGCCCCCGTCTCTGGGGCCAACGTCCTGACTTTC. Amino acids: CASSLAPVSGANVLTF.

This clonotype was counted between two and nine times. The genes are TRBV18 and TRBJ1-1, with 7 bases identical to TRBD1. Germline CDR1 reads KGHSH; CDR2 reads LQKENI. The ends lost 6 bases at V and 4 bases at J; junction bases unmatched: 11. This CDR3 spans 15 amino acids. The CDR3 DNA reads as TGTGCCAGCTCCCCCAAAACAGGGGCGAGCACTGAAGCTTTCTTT. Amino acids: CASSPKTGASTEAFF.

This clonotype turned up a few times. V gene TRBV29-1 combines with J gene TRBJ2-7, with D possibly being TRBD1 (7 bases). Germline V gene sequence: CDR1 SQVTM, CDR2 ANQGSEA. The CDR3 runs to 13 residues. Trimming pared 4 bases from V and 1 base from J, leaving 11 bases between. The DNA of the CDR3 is TGCAGCGTTGGCAGGGGGACTTCCTACGAGCAGTACTTC. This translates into CSVGRGTSYEQYF.

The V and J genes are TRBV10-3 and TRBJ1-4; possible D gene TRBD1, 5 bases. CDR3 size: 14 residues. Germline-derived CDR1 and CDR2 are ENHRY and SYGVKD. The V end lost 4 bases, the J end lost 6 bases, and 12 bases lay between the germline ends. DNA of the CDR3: TGTGCCATCAGTGTGGGAGGGGCAGATGAAAAACTGTTTTTT. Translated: CAISVGGADEKLFF.

The CDR3 DNA sequence: TGCAGTGCGCGCTCCTTTGTGGGGATGAACACCGGGGAGCTGTTTTTT. Translated: CSARSFVGMNTGELFF. V usage is TRBV20-1 and J usage is TRBJ2-2; no clear D gene. CDR1 and CDR2 from the germline V gene are DFQATT and SNEGSKA (reference sequence). The ends were cut back, 6 bases at V and 1 base at J, with 18 bases in the middle. CDR3 length: 16 residues.

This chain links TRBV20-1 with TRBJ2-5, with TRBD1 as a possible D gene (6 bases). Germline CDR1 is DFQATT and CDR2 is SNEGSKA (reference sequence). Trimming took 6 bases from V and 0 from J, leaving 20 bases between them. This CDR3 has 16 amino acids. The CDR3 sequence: CSATHRETWYQETQYF. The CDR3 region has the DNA TGCAGTGCCACTCACAGGGAAACTTGGTACCAAGAGACCCAGTACTTC.

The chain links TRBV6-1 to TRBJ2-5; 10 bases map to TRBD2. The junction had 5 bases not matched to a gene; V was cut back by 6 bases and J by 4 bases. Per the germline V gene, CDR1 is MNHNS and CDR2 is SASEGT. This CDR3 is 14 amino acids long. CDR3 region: CASSPRTSGETQYF. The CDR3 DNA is TGTGCCAGCAGCCCCCGGACTAGCGGAGAGACCCAGTACTTC.

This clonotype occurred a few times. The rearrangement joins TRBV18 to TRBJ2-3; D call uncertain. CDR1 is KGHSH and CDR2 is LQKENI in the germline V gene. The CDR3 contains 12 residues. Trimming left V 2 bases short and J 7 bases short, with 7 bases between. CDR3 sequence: CASSPTGNTQYF. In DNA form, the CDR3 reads TGTGCCAGCTCACCAACTGGGAATACGCAGTATTTT.

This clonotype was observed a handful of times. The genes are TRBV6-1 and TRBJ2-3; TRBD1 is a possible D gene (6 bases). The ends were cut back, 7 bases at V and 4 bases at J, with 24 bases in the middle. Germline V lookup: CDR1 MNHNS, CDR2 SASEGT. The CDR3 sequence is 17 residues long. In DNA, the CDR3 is TGTGCCAGCAAGCTTTGGGGAGTCAGGGGATCAGCAGATACGCAGTATTTT. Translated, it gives CASKLWGVRGSADTQYF.

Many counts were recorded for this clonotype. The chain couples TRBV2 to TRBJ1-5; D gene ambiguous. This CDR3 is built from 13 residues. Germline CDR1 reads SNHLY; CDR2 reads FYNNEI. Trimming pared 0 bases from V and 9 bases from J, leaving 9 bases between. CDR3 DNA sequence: TGTGCCAGCAGTGAAGCTCGGGAGAGGCCCCAGCATTTT. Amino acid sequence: CASSEARERPQHF.

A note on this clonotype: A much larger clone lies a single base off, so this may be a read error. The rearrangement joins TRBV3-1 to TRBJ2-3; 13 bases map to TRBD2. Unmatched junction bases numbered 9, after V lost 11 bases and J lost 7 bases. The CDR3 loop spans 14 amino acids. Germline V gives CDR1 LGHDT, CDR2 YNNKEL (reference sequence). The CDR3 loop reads CAARTSGGRNTQYF. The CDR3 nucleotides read TGTGCCGCGCGGACTAGCGGGGGAAGGAATACGCAGTATTTT.

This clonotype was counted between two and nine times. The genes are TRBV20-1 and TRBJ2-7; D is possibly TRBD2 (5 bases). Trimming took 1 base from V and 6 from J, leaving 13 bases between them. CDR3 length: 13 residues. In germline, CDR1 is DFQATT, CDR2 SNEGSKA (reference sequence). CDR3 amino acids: CSARASSSSEQYF. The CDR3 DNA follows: TGCAGTGCTAGAGCTTCTAGCAGCTCCGAGCAGTACTTC.

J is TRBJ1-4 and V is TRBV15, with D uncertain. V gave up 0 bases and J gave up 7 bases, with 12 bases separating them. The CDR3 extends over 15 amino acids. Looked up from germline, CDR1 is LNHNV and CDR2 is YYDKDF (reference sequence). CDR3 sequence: CATSRDVARIEKLFF. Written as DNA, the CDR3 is TGTGCCACCAGCAGAGATGTGGCTCGAATTGAAAAACTGTTTTTT.

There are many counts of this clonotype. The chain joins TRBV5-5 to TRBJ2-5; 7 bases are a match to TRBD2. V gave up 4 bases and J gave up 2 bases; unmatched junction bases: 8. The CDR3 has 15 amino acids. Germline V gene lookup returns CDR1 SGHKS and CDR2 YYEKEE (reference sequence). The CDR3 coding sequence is TGTGCCAGCAGCCGGACTAGTAGCCAACAAGAGACCCAGTACTTC. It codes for CASSRTSSQQETQYF. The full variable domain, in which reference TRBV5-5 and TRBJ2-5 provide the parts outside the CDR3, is DAGVTQSPTHLIKTRGQQVTLRCSPISGHKSVSWYQQVLGQGPQFIFQYYEKEERGRGNFPDRFSARQFPNYSSELNVNALLLGDSALYLCASSRTSSQQETQYFGPGTRLLVL.

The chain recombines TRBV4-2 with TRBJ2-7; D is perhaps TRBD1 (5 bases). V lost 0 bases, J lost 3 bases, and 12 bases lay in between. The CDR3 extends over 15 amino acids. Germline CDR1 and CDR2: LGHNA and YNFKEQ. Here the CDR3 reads CASSQESAGFYEQYF. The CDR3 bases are TGTGCCAGCAGCCAAGAATCGGCAGGGTTCTACGAGCAGTACTTC.

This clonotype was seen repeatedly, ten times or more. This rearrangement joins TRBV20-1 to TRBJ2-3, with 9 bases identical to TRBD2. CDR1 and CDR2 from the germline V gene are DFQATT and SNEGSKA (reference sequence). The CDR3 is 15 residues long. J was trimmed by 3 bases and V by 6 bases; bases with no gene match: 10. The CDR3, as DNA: TGCAGTGCGGATCCGGGACTAGCAAAGACAGATACGCAGTATTTT. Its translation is CSADPGLAKTDTQYF.

Here the CDR3 reads CASSPRLNSYNEQFF. The CDR3 bases are TGTGCCAGTAGTCCGCGGCTAAACTCCTACAATGAGCAGTTCTTC. This chain links TRBV19 with TRBJ2-1; D remains unclear. In germline, CDR1 is LNHDA, CDR2 SQIVND (reference sequence). This CDR3 has 15 amino acids. With 5 bases removed from V and 0 bases from J, the gap between germline ends came to 11 bases.

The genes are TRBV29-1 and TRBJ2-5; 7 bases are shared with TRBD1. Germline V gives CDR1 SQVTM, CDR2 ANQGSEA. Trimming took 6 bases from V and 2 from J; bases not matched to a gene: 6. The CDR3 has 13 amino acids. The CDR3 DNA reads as TGCAGCGTAGATACACAGGGGCAAGAGACCCAGTACTTC. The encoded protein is CSVDTQGQETQYF.

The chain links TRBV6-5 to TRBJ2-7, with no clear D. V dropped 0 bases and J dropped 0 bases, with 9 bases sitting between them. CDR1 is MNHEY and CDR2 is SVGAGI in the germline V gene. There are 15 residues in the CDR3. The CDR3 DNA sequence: TGTGCCAGCAGTTACTCTGTCCGCGACTCCTACGAGCAGTACTTC. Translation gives CASSYSVRDSYEQYF.